This T cell receptor beta chain was recovered during a study of human T cells and chemical hapten exposure. Sample time point: patch test 3, about 24 weeks after DPC sensitization. As for treatment: therapeutic diphenylcyclopropenone sensitization with weekly scalp DPC. Looked up from germline, CDR1 is MNHEY and CDR2 is SMNVEV (reference sequence). CDR3 length: 16 amino acids. Trimming at V came to 6 bases and at J to 1 base, leaving 10 bases not matched to a gene. From the RACE reads, TCRdb called clonotypes with MiXCR, one entry per CDR3 protein. The data hold under 100,000 distinct CDR3 sequences, with about 10% observed a single time. Remarks on this clonotype: A much larger clone differs from this one at a single base, so this may be a read error.

The source material was whole blood, sampled in connection with sensitization to the hapten diphenylcyclopropenone (DPC). This clonotype was sampled from a woman between 50 and 59 years old with alopecia areata. Some clones in this sample may be carry-over from other donors' samples. J is TRBJ2-3 and V is TRBV27; 7 bases line up with TRBD1. The CDR3 here is CASRPRGPFGTDTQYF. CDR3 DNA sequence: TGTGCCAGCAGACCTAGGGGGCCCTTCGGCACAGATACGCAGTATTTT.